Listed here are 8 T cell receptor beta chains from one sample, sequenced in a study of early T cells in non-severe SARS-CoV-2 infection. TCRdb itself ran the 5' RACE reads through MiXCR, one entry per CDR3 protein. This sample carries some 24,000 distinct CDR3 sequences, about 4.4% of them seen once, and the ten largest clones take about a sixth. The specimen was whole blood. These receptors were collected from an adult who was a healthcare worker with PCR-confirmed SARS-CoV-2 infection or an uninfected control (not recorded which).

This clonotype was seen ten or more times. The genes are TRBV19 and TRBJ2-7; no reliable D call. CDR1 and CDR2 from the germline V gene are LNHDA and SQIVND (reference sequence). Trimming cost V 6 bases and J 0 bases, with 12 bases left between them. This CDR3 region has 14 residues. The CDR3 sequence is CASRSQSSSYEQYF. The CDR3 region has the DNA TGTGCCAGTAGATCTCAGAGTAGCTCCTACGAGCAGTACTTC.

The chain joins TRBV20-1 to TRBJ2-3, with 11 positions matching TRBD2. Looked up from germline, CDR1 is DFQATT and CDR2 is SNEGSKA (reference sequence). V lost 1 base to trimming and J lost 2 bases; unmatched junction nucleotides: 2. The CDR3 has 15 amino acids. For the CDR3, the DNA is TGCAGTGCTAGAGGACTAGCGGGACCCACAGATACGCAGTATTTT. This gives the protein CSARGLAGPTDTQYF.

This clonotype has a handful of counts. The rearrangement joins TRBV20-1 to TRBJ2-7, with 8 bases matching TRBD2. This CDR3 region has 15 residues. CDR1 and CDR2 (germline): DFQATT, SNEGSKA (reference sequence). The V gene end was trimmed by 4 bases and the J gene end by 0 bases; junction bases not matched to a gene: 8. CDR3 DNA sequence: TGCAGTGCTACCCACCTCGGGGGGGCCTCCTACGAGCAGTACTTC. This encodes CSATHLGGASYEQYF.

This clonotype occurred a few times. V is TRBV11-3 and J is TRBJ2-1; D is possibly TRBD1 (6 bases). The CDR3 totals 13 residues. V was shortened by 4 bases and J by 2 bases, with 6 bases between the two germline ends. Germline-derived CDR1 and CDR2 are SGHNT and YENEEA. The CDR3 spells CASSSGAYNEQFF. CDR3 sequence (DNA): TGTGCCAGCAGCTCAGGGGCCTACAATGAGCAGTTCTTC.

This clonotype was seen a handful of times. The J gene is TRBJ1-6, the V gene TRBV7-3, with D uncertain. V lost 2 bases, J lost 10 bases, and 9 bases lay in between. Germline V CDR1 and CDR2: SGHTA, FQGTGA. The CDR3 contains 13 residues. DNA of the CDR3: TGTGCCAGCAGCTTACGGCAGAACTCACCCCTCCACTTT. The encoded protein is CASSLRQNSPLHF. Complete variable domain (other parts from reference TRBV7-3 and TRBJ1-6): GAGVSQTPSNKVTEKGKYVELRCDPISGHTALYWYRQSLGQGPEFLIYFQGTGAADDSGLPNDRFFAVRPEGSVSTLKIQRTERGDSAVYLCASSLRQNSPLHFGNGTRLTVT.

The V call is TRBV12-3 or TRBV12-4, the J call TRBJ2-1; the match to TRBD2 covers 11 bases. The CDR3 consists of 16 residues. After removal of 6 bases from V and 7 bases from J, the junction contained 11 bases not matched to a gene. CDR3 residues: CASSRGSGRALNEQFF. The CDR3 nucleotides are TGTGCCAGCAGCCGGGGTAGCGGGAGGGCCCTTAATGAGCAGTTCTTC.

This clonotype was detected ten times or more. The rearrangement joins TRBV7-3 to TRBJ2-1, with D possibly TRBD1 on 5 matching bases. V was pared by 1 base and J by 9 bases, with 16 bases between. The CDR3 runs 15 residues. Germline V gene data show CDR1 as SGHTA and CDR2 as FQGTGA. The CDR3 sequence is CASSLIAGMWGEQFF. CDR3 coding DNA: TGTGCCAGCAGCTTAATCGCAGGGATGTGGGGTGAGCAGTTCTTC.

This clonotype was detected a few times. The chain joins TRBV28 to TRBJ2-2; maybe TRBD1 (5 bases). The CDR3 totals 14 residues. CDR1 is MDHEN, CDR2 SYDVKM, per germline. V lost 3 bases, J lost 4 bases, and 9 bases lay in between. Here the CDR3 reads CASSLAGPTGELFF. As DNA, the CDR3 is TGTGCCAGCAGTTTGGCAGGGCCCACCGGGGAGCTGTTTTTT.